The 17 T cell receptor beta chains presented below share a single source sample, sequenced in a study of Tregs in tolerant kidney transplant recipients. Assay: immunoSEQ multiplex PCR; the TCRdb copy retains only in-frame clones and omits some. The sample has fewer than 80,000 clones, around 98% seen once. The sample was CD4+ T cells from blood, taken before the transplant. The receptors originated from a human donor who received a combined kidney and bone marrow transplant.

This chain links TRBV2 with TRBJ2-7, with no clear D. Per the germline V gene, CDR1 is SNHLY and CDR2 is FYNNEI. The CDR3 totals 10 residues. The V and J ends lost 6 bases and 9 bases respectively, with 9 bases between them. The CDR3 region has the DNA TGTGCCAGCAGGGTGCGGTGGCAGTACTTC. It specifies CASRVRWQYF.

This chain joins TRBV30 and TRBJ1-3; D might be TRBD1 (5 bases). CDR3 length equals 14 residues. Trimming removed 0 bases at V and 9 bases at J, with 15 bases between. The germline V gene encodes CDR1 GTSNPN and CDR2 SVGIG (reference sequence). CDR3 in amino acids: CAWSVQRTHITIYF. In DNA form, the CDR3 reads TGTGCCTGGAGTGTACAAAGGACACACATCACCATATATTTT.

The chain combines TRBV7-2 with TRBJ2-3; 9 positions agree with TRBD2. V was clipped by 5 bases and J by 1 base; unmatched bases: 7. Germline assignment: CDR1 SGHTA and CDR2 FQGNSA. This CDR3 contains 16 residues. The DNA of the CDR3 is TGTGCCAGCAGCGAGACTAGCGGAGTGGGCACAGATACGCAGTATTTT. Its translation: CASSETSGVGTDTQYF.

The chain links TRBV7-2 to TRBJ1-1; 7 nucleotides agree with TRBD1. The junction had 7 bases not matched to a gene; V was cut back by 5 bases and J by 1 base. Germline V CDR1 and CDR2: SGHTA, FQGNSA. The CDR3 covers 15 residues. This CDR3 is CASSPQTGRNTEAFF. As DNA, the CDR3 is TGTGCCAGCAGCCCTCAGACAGGGCGGAACACTGAAGCTTTCTTT.

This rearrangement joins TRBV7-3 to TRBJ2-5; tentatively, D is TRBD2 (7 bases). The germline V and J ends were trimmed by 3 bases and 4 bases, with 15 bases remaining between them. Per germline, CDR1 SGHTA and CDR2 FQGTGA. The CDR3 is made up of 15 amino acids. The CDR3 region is CASSLGGADGETQYF. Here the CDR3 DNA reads TGTGCCAGCAGCTTGGGGGGGGCGGATGGAGAGACCCAGTACTTC.

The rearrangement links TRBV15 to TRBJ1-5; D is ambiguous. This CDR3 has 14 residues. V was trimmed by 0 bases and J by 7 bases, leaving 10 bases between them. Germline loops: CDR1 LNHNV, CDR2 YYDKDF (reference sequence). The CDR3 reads CATSRDATSQPQHF. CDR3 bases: TGTGCCACCAGCAGAGATGCAACTTCGCAGCCCCAGCATTTT.

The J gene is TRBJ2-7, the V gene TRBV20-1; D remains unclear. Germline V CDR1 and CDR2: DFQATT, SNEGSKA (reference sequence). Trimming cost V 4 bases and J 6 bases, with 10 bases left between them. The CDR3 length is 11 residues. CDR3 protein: CSATDMVEQYF. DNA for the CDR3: TGCAGTGCTACTGACATGGTCGAGCAGTACTTC.

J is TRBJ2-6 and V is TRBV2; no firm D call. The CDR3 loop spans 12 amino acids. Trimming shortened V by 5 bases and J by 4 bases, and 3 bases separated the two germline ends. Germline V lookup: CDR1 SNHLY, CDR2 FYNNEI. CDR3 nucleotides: TGTGCCAGCAGTCCGGGGGCCAACGTCCTGACTTTC. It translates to CASSPGANVLTF. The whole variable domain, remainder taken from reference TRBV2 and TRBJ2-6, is EPEVTQTPSHQVTQMGQEVILRCVPISNHLYFYWYRQILGQKVEFLVSFYNNEISEKSEIFDDQFSVERPDGSNFTLKIRSTKLEDSAMYFCASSPGANVLTFGAGSRLTVL.

CDR3 loop: CASSVTSGSSYNEQFF. The DNA for the CDR3 is TGTGCCAGCAGCGTAACTAGCGGGAGCTCCTACAATGAGCAGTTCTTC. The genes are TRBV9 and TRBJ2-1; 11 bases agree with TRBD2. Germline lookup yields CDR1 SGDLS and CDR2 YYNGEE. V trimming: 1 base; J trimming: 0 bases; junction bases outside the gene matches: 0. The CDR3 runs 16 residues.

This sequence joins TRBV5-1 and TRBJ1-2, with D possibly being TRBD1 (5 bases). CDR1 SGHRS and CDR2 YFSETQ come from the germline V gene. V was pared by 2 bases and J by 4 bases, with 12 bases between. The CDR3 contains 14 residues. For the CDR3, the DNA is TGCGCCAGCAGCTTAGACAGACAAGTCTATGGCTACACCTTC. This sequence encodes CASSLDRQVYGYTF.

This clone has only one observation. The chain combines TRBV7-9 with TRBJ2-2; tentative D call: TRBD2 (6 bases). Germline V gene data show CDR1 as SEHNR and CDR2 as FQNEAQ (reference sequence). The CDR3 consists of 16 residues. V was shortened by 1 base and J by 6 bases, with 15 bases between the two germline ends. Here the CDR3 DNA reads TGTGCCAGCAGCTTAGGAGGAGGGACCGTGGCCGGGGAGCTGTTTTTT. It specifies CASSLGGGTVAGELFF.

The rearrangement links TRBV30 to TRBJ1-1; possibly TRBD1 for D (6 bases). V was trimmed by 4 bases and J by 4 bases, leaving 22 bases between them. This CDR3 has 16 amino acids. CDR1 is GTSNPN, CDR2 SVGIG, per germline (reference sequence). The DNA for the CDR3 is TGTGCCTGGACCTCGGGGAGGGGGGGGATAATCACTGAAGCTTTCTTT. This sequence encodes CAWTSGRGGIITEAFF.

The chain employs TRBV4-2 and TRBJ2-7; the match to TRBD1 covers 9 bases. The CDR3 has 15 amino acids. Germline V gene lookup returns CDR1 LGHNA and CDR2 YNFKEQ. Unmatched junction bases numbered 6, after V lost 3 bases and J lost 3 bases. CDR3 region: CASSQVGQGSYEQYF. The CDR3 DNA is TGTGCCAGCAGCCAGGTCGGACAGGGGAGCTACGAGCAGTACTTC.

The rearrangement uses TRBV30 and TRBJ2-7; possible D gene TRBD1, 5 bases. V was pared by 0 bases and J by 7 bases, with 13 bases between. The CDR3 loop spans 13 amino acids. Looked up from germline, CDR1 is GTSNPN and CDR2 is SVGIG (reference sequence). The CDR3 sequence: CAWSVGGAGEQYF. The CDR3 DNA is TGTGCCTGGAGTGTGGGTGGGGCTGGGGAGCAGTACTTC.

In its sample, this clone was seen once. CDR3 DNA sequence: TGTGCCAGCAGTGACGGAGGGTGGAGCTCTGGAAACACCATATATTTT. It encodes CASSDGGWSSGNTIYF. The chain has TRBV25-1 and TRBJ1-3; D call uncertain. Trimming pared 3 bases from V and 0 bases from J, leaving 12 bases between. The germline CDR1 and CDR2 sequences are MGHDK and SYGVNS. This CDR3 is built from 16 residues.

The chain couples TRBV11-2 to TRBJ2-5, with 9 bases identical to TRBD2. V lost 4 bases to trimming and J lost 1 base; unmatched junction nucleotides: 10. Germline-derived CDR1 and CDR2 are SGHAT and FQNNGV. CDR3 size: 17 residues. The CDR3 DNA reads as TGTGCCAGCAGCTCCTCTTATGGGCGGGGGGGCCAAGAGACCCAGTACTTC. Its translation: CASSSSYGRGGQETQYF.

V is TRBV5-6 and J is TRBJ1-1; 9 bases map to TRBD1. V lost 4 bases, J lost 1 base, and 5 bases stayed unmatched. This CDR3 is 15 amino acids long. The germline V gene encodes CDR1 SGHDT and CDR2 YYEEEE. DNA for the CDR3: TGTGCCAGCAGCGATGCGGGACAGGGGAACACTGAAGCTTTCTTT. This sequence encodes CASSDAGQGNTEAFF.